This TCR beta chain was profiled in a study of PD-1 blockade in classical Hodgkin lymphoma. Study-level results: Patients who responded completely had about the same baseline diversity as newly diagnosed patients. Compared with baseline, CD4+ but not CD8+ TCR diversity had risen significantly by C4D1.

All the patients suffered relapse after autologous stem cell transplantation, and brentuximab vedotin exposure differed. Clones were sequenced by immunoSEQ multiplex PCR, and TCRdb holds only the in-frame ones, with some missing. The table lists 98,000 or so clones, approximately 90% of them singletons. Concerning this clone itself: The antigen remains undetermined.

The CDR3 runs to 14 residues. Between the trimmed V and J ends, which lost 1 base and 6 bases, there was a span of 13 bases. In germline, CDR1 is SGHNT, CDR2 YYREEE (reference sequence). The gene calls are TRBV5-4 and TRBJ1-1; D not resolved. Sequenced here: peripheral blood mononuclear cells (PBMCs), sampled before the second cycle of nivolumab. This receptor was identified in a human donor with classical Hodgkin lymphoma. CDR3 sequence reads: CASSLRSPKAEAFF. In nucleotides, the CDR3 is TGTGCCAGCAGCTTGCGATCCCCGAAGGCTGAAGCTTTCTTT.